The 16 T cell receptor beta chains reported below all come from one sample, sequenced in a study of cytomegalovirus exposure and HLA in healthy donors. PCR amplification relied on 60 Vbeta primers (plus 13 Jbeta primers). Only in-frame clones appear in the TCRdb table, and some are missing; sequencing was by immunoSEQ multiplex PCR. The sample has approximately 150,000 clones; around 88% are singletons. Material for sequencing was PBMCs. The receptors originated from a woman in her twenties or thirties in good health and CMV-seronegative.

The CDR3 is CASVAAELENTEAFF. The DNA for the CDR3 is TGCGCCAGCGTAGCGGCTGAACTCGAGAACACTGAAGCTTTCTTT. This sequence joins TRBV10-2 and TRBJ1-1; no reliable D call. The V gene's germline CDR1 is WSHSY and CDR2 SAAADI. The CDR3 extends over 15 amino acids. V gave up 8 bases and J gave up 1 base, with 17 bases separating them.

This clone was recorded only once. The genes are TRBV19 and TRBJ1-4; 7 bases agree with TRBD1. V lost 3 bases to trimming and J lost 4 bases; unmatched junction nucleotides: 8. CDR1 LNHDA and CDR2 SQIVND come from the germline V gene (reference sequence). This CDR3 comprises 16 residues. As DNA, the CDR3 is TGTGCCAGTAGTATCCAAGGACAGGTCCGTAATGAAAAACTGTTTTTT. Protein: CASSIQGQVRNEKLFF.

The chain has TRBV5-1 and TRBJ2-1, with D perhaps TRBD2 (6 bases). The CDR3 loop spans 13 amino acids. Germline lookup yields CDR1 SGHRS and CDR2 YFSETQ. The V end was cut by 3 bases, the J end by 5 bases, with 9 bases between. CDR3 in DNA: TGCGCCAGCAGCTCTAGCGTAGACAATGAGCAGTTCTTC. It is translated as CASSSSVDNEQFF.

The chain joins TRBV19 to TRBJ2-2; D might be TRBD2 (6 bases). There are 15 residues in the CDR3. Germline CDR1 and CDR2: LNHDA and SQIVND (reference sequence). Trimming left V 2 bases short and J 7 bases short, with 14 bases between. Here the CDR3 DNA reads TGTGCCAGTAGTATACCGGGAGCCCGAGGCGGGGAGCTGTTTTTT. Amino acid sequence: CASSIPGARGGELFF.

The chain is built from TRBV30 and TRBJ2-2, with 8 bases that match TRBD1. V gave up 1 base and J gave up 6 bases; unmatched junction bases: 7. This CDR3 is 15 amino acids long. Germline values: CDR1 GTSNPN, CDR2 SVGIG (reference sequence). CDR3 residues: CAWSGGQVCPGELFF. The CDR3 DNA reads TGTGCCTGGAGTGGGGGACAGGTTTGTCCCGGGGAGCTGTTTTTT. The variable domain in full, completed from reference TRBV30 and TRBJ2-2, reads SQTIHQWPATLVQPVGSPLSLECTVEGTSNPNLYWYRQAAGRGLQLLFYSVGIGQISSEVPQNLSASRPQDRQFILSSKKLLLSDSGFYLCAWSGGQVCPGELFFGEGSRLTVL.

The chain uses TRBV2 and TRBJ2-1; 8 positions match TRBD1. Per the germline V gene, CDR1 is SNHLY and CDR2 is FYNNEI. The CDR3 contains 15 residues. Unmatched junction bases numbered 7, after V lost 5 bases and J lost 4 bases. In DNA, the CDR3 is TGTGCCAGCAGTAGGGAGACAGGGGCTTACAATGAGCAGTTCTTC. Translation: CASSRETGAYNEQFF.

The chain has TRBV5-1 and TRBJ2-7; D gene uncertain. The germline V gene has CDR1 SGHRS and CDR2 YFSETQ. CDR3 size: 12 residues. V was pared by 4 bases and J by 4 bases, with 9 bases between. CDR3 loop: CASSVPGYEQYF. The CDR3 DNA is TGCGCCAGCAGCGTGCCCGGGTACGAGCAGTACTTC.

V and J are TRBV6-5 and TRBJ1-1, with D possibly matching TRBD1 (5 bases). V dropped 4 bases and J dropped 2 bases, with 11 bases sitting between them. CDR3 length: 14 residues. From germline, CDR1 is MNHEY and CDR2 SVGAGI. Here the CDR3 DNA reads TGTGCCAGCAGTTCCCACACAGGTAACACTGAAGCTTTCTTT. Translation: CASSSHTGNTEAFF.

The chain uses TRBV6-5 and TRBJ2-5, with D perhaps TRBD2 (5 bases). Germline V gene data show CDR1 as MNHEY and CDR2 as SVGAGI. The CDR3 extends over 13 amino acids. Trimming removed 8 bases from V and 2 bases from J, with 12 bases in between. The CDR3 sequence is CASLASPQETQYF. CDR3 nucleotide sequence: TGTGCCAGCCTGGCTAGCCCACAAGAGACCCAGTACTTC.

This chain connects TRBV29-1 to TRBJ2-5; D gene uncertain. Trimming pared 3 bases from V and 1 base from J, leaving 6 bases between. CDR3 size: 12 residues. Germline V gene data show CDR1 as SQVTM and CDR2 as ANQGSEA. The chain's CDR3 is CSVENSQETQYF. The CDR3 coding sequence is TGCAGCGTTGAGAACAGCCAAGAGACCCAGTACTTC.

V and J are TRBV27 and TRBJ2-1; 13 bases agree with TRBD2. V dropped 3 bases and J dropped 7; count of bases not matched to a gene: 15. The CDR3 is 19 residues long. Germline V gene lookup returns CDR1 MNHEY and CDR2 SMNVEV (reference sequence). In DNA, the CDR3 is TGTGCCAGCAGTTTGGGGCTGGGACTAGCGGGACCAAGGGGGAATGAGCAGTTCTTC. This gives the protein CASSLGLGLAGPRGNEQFF.

The gene calls are TRBV30 and TRBJ2-2, with 16 bases lining up with TRBD2. From germline, CDR1 is GTSNPN and CDR2 SVGIG (reference sequence). CDR3 length equals 18 residues. V trimming: 5 bases; J trimming: 4 bases; junction bases outside the gene matches: 10. The CDR3 spells CAWPEAGLAGGGTGELFF. CDR3 nucleotides: TGTGCCTGGCCGGAAGCGGGACTAGCGGGAGGGGGCACCGGGGAGCTGTTTTTT. The full variable domain, in which reference TRBV30 and TRBJ2-2 provide the parts outside the CDR3, is SQTIHQWPATLVQPVGSPLSLECTVEGTSNPNLYWYRQAAGRGLQLLFYSVGIGQISSEVPQNLSASRPQDRQFILSSKKLLLSDSGFYLCAWPEAGLAGGGTGELFFGEGSRLTVL.

The gene calls are TRBV7-6 and TRBJ2-7; TRBD1 matches 11 bases. The CDR3 loop spans 21 amino acids. From germline, CDR1 is SGHVS and CDR2 FNYEAQ. V shed 2 bases and J 0 bases; nucleotides not matched to a gene: 18. The CDR3 loop reads CASSLSLNGTGGFFGSYEQYF. DNA of the CDR3: TGTGCCAGCAGCTTAAGTCTGAATGGGACAGGGGGTTTTTTTGGCTCCTACGAGCAGTACTTC.

The rearrangement links TRBV5-1 to TRBJ2-7; 10 bases are shared with TRBD2. This CDR3 is built from 15 residues. The J segment lost 6 bases and the V segment lost 6 bases, leaving 12 bases of the junction unmatched. From germline, CDR1 is SGHRS and CDR2 YFSETQ. The DNA for the CDR3 is TGCGCCAGCACGAAGGAAGCGGGAGGGCCACTCGAGCAGTACTTC. Translated, it gives CASTKEAGGPLEQYF.

The chain uses TRBV6-6 and TRBJ2-5, with 7 bases aligning to TRBD1. This CDR3 is 13 amino acids long. With V trimmed by 10 bases and J by 1 base, 6 bases remained unmatched. Germline lookup yields CDR1 MNHNY and CDR2 SVGAGI (reference sequence). CDR3 region: CAMRGRTQETQYF. The CDR3 nucleotides are TGTGCCATGAGGGGGCGCACCCAAGAGACCCAGTACTTC.

V gene TRBV7-9 combines with J gene TRBJ1-1, with no clear D. The CDR3 contains 15 residues. Trimming stripped 7 bases from V and 5 bases from J, with 20 bases between. Per the germline V gene, CDR1 is SEHNR and CDR2 is FQNEAQ (reference sequence). The CDR3 DNA reads TGTGCCAGCATTTTAGAGTGGCAGGTTGTAACTGAAGCTTTCTTT. It codes for CASILEWQVVTEAFF.